These 7 T cell receptor beta chains were sequenced from one sample in a study of beta chain features in type 1 diabetes. Expressed TCRB transcripts were sequenced after all isolated RNA was converted to cDNA. The assay was immunoSEQ multiplex PCR, and TCRdb's table has in-frame clones only and misses some. This table has 150,000 to 200,000 clones, around 8% appearing once. Study-level findings and limits: Shortening that was moderate but significant affected the TCRB CDR3s of Type 1 diabetes patients in all four CD4+ subsets.

These TCRs are of unknown antigen specificity. The sample was central memory CD4+ T cells from blood. These receptors all come from a woman aged 40-49 years with type 1 diabetes.

This clone has only a few counts. The chain joins TRBV5-5 to TRBJ2-2; the D gene is possibly TRBD1 (6 bases). This CDR3 has 15 residues. Germline-derived CDR1 and CDR2 are SGHKS and YYEKEE (reference sequence). V shed 4 bases and J shed 5 bases, with 15 bases lying between them. This CDR3 reads CASSMTGSRTGELFF. For the CDR3, the DNA is TGTGCCAGCAGCATGACAGGCAGCCGGACCGGGGAGCTGTTTTTT. The full variable domain, its missing parts supplied by reference TRBV5-5 and TRBJ2-2, is DAGVTQSPTHLIKTRGQQVTLRCSPISGHKSVSWYQQVLGQGPQFIFQYYEKEERGRGNFPDRFSARQFPNYSSELNVNALLLGDSALYLCASSMTGSRTGELFFGEGSRLTVL.

This rearrangement joins TRBV2 to TRBJ1-5; D may be TRBD1 (5 bases). The V gene lost 5 bases and the J gene lost 0 bases, with 20 bases spanning the gap. The germline CDR1 and CDR2 sequences are SNHLY and FYNNEI. The CDR3 loop spans 18 amino acids. CDR3: CASSPYPGQLDSNQPQHF. For the CDR3, the DNA is TGTGCCAGCAGTCCTTATCCCGGACAACTCGATAGCAATCAGCCCCAGCATTTT.

The chain combines TRBV5-1 with TRBJ2-7; 7 bases align to TRBD1. V trimming: 4 bases; J trimming: 4 bases; junction bases outside the gene matches: 11. CDR1 and CDR2 from the germline V gene are SGHRS and YFSETQ. CDR3 length equals 15 residues. The CDR3: CASSPAPGQQYEQYF. As DNA, the CDR3 is TGCGCCAGCAGCCCGGCTCCGGGACAGCAATACGAGCAGTACTTC.

This sequence joins TRBV5-6 and TRBJ1-1; unclear D gene. The CDR3 has 12 residues. Germline V gives CDR1 SGHDT, CDR2 YYEEEE. Trimming removed 0 bases from V and 8 bases from J, with 8 bases in between. The CDR3: CASSLAPTEAFF. CDR3 in DNA: TGTGCCAGCAGCTTGGCCCCGACAGAAGCTTTCTTT.

This clone has more than one count but fewer than ten. V usage is TRBV5-1 and J usage is TRBJ2-4; 8 bases line up with TRBD2. The CDR3 consists of 14 residues. Germline V gives CDR1 SGHRS, CDR2 YFSETQ. The V gene end was trimmed by 4 bases and the J gene end by 9 bases; junction bases not matched to a gene: 9. The CDR3 loop reads CASSITSGGGIQYF. CDR3 nucleotides: TGCGCCAGCAGCATTACTAGCGGTGGAGGCATTCAGTACTTC.

This chain uses TRBV28 with TRBJ1-2; the D is unclear. This CDR3 has 13 residues. CDR1 MDHEN and CDR2 SYDVKM come from the germline V gene. V was cut by 2 bases and J by 6 bases, with 10 bases left in between. The CDR3 DNA reads TGTGCCAGCAGTTTAACAGTCCTCAATGGCTACACCTTC. As protein: CASSLTVLNGYTF.

This clone was seen only a few times. The J gene is TRBJ2-5, the V gene TRBV28; 8 bases are shared with TRBD2. CDR3 length equals 15 residues. Trimming at V came to 7 bases and at J to 5 bases, leaving 12 bases not matched to a gene. Per the germline V gene, CDR1 is MDHEN and CDR2 is SYDVKM. The CDR3 loop reads CASNREGLSDETQYF. For the CDR3, the DNA is TGTGCCAGCAACCGGGAGGGCCTATCGGATGAGACCCAGTACTTC.